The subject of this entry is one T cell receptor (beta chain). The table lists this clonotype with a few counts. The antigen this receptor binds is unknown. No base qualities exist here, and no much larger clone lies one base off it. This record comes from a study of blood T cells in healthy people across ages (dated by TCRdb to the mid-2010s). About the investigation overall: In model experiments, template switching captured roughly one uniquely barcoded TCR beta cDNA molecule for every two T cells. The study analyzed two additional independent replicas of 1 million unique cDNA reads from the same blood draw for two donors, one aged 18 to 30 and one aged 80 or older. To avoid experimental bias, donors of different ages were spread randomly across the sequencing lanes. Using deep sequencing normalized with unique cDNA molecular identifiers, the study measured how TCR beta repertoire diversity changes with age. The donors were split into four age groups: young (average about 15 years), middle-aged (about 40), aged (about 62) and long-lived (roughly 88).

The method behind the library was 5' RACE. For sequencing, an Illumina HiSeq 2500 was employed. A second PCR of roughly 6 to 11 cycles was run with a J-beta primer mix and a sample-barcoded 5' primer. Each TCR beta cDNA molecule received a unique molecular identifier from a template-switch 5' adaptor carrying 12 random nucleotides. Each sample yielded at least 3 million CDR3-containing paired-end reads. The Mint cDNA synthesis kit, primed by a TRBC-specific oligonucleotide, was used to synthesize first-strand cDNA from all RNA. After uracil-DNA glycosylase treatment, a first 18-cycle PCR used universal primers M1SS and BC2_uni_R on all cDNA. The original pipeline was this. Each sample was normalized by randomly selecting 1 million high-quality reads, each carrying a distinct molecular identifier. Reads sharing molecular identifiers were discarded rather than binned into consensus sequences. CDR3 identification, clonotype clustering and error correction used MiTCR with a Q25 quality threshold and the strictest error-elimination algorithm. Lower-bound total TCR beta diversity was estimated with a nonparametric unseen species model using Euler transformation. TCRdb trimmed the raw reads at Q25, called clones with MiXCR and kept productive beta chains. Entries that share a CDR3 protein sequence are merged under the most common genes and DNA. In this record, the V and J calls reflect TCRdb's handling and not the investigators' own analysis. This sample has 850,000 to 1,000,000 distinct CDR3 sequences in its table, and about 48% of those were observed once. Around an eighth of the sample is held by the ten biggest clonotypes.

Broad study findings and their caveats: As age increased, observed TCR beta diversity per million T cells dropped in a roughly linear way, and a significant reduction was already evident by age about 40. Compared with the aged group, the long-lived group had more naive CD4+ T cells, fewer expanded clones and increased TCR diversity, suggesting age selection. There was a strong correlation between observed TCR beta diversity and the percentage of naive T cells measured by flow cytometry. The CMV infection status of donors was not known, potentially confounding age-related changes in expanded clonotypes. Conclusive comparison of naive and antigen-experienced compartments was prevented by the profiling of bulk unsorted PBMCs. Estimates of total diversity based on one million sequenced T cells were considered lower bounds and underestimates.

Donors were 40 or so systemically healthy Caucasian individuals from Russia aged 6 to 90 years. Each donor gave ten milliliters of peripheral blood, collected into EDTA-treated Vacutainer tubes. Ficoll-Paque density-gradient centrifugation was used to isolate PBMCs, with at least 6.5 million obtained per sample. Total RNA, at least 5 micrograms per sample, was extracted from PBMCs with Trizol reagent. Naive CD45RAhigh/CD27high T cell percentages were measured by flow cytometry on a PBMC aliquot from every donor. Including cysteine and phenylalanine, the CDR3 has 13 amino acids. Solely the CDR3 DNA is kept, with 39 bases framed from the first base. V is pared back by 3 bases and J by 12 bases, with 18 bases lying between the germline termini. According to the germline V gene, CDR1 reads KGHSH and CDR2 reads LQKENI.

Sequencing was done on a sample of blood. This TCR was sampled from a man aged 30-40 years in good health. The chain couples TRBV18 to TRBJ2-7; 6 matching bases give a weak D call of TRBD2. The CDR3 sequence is CASSPDAGGASYF. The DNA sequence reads TGTGCCAGCTCACCGGACGCTGGAGGGGCGTCGTACTTC.